Following are 23 T cell receptor beta chains from one sample sequenced in a study of blood T cell repertoires in COVID-19. Using immunoSEQ multiplex PCR, the repertoire was profiled, and TCRdb retains in-frame clones only, with some absent. The table shows about 400,000 clones, with roughly 86% occurring only once. The specimen sequenced was PBMCs or T cells enriched from blood (not recorded which). The receptors were gathered from a woman in her twenties or thirties who had recovered from COVID-19.

This clone was observed a few times. The gene calls are TRBV18 and TRBJ2-7, with D uncertain. From germline, CDR1 is KGHSH and CDR2 LQKENI. V shed 3 bases and J shed 3 bases, with 3 bases lying between them. The CDR3 spans 11 residues. The CDR3 sequence is CASSPGYEQYF. Written as DNA, the CDR3 is TGTGCCAGCTCACCCGGCTACGAGCAGTACTTC.

V is TRBV7-3 and J is TRBJ2-7; D is ambiguous. V gave up 1 base and J gave up 0 bases, with 10 bases separating them. The CDR3 covers 15 residues. CDR1 SGHTA and CDR2 FQGTGA come from the germline V gene. The CDR3, as DNA: TGTGCCAGCAGCTTAATGCCAGGAATCTCCTACGAGCAGTACTTC. Translating it yields CASSLMPGISYEQYF.

The rearrangement uses TRBV4-1 and TRBJ1-2; no reliable D call. V lost 1 base and J 7 bases, leaving 10 bases between the germline ends. The CDR3 has 13 residues. Germline V CDR1 and CDR2: MGHRA, YSYEKL. The CDR3 region has the DNA TGCGCCAGCAGCCAAGGACTAAGCTTTGGCTACACCTTC. Translation: CASSQGLSFGYTF.

The chain's CDR3 is CAGLMNTEAFF. DNA for the CDR3: TGTGCTGGCCTCATGAACACTGAAGCTTTCTTT. The chain employs TRBV30 and TRBJ1-1; D is undetermined. CDR1 and CDR2 (germline): GTSNPN, SVGIG (reference sequence). This CDR3 region has 11 residues. The variable domain in full, with the rest retrieved from reference TRBV30 and TRBJ1-1, is SQTIHQWPATLVQPVGSPLSLECTVEGTSNPNLYWYRQAAGRGLQLLFYSVGIGQISSEVPQNLSASRPQDRQFILSSKKLLLSDSGFYLCAGLMNTEAFFGQGTRLTVV.

The chain has TRBV18 and TRBJ1-1; D is unresolved. In germline, CDR1 is KGHSH, CDR2 LQKENI. This CDR3 has 14 amino acids. Trimming pared 2 bases from V and 0 bases from J, leaving 7 bases between. The CDR3 loop is CASSPTVMNTEAFF. The CDR3 DNA reads TGTGCCAGCTCACCAACAGTTATGAACACTGAAGCTTTCTTT. The whole variable domain, remainder taken from reference TRBV18 and TRBJ1-1, is NAGVMQNPRHLVRRRGQEARLRCSPMKGHSHVYWYRQLPEEGLKFMVYLQKENIIDESGMPKERFSAEFPKEGPSILRIQQVVRGDSAAYFCASSPTVMNTEAFFGQGTRLTVV.

The rearrangement joins TRBV2 to TRBJ2-7, with 7 bases that match TRBD1. This CDR3 contains 18 residues. The germline CDR1 and CDR2 sequences are SNHLY and FYNNEI. Germline trimming cut 2 bases from V and 2 bases from J; bases unmatched to any gene: 15. The chain's CDR3 is CASSEILGRTGLPYEQYF. CDR3 bases: TGTGCCAGCAGTGAAATTTTGGGGCGGACAGGCCTTCCCTACGAGCAGTACTTC.

This chain links TRBV12-3 or TRBV12-4 with TRBJ2-5, with 8 bases identical to TRBD2. There are 12 residues in the CDR3. The V and J ends lost 4 bases and 7 bases, in that order; junction bases with no gene match: 2. CDR3 in DNA: TGTGCCAGCAGTTACGGGGGGGGGACCCAGTACTTC. Residues: CASSYGGGTQYF.

The gene calls are TRBV10-3 and TRBJ1-5; 7 bases agree with TRBD1. V shed 3 bases, J shed 4 bases, and the junction held 6 bases outside the gene matches. Germline V gene sequence: CDR1 ENHRY, CDR2 SYGVKD. This CDR3 region has 15 residues. As DNA, the CDR3 is TGTGCCATCAGTGACGAGGACAGGTCTAATCAGCCCCAGCATTTT. It encodes CAISDEDRSNQPQHF.

The chain joins TRBV5-1 to TRBJ1-1; D is uncertain. Germline assignment: CDR1 SGHRS and CDR2 YFSETQ. The CDR3 is 16 residues long. The germline V and J ends were trimmed by 0 bases and 0 bases, with 12 bases remaining between them. CDR3 in amino acids: CASSLERNGVNTEAFF. The CDR3 bases are TGCGCCAGCAGCTTGGAAAGAAACGGAGTGAACACTGAAGCTTTCTTT.

As regards this clone: An end of the junction differs from the germline gene, which may be a read error. The rearrangement links TRBV7-9 to TRBJ2-7; 7 bases agree with TRBD1. Germline loops: CDR1 SEHNR, CDR2 FQNEAQ (reference sequence). The CDR3 spans 14 residues. CDR3 residues: CASNLGDRPYEQYF. The DNA for the CDR3 is TGTGCCAGCAACTTAGGGGACAGACCCTACGAGCAGTACTTC.

This CDR3 is CASREQGSDGYTF. CDR3 DNA sequence: TGTGCCAGCAGGGAACAGGGGAGCGATGGCTACACCTTC. The J gene is TRBJ1-2, the V gene TRBV28, with TRBD1 identical over 7 bases. The germline CDR1 and CDR2 sequences are MDHEN and SYDVKM. CDR3 length: 13 amino acids. The V segment lost 6 bases and the J segment 6 bases; nucleotides outside the gene matches: 7.

The rearrangement joins TRBV29-1 to TRBJ1-4; 8 bases are shared with TRBD1. Germline trimming cut 4 bases from V and 7 bases from J; bases unmatched to any gene: 5. This CDR3 region has 13 residues. In germline, CDR1 is SQVTM, CDR2 ANQGSEA. CDR3 residues: CSVAWDRSEKLFF. The CDR3 coding sequence is TGCAGCGTTGCCTGGGACAGGAGTGAAAAACTGTTTTTT.

This chain uses TRBV27 with TRBJ2-7; 7 positions agree with TRBD2. Germline trimming cut 4 bases from V and 4 bases from J; bases unmatched to any gene: 7. CDR1 is MNHEY and CDR2 is SMNVEV in the germline V gene (reference sequence). The CDR3 is 14 amino acids. In DNA form, the CDR3 reads TGTGCCAGCAGTTCTGGCGGGAGAGGATACGAGCAGTACTTC. Encoded protein: CASSSGGRGYEQYF.

The rearrangement uses TRBV5-1 and TRBJ1-2; 8 bases are a match to TRBD1. The CDR3 covers 14 residues. Germline V CDR1 and CDR2: SGHRS, YFSETQ. J was trimmed by 2 bases and V by 5 bases; bases with no gene match: 5. CDR3 sequence: CASRRTGNNYGYTF. In nucleotides, the CDR3 is TGCGCCAGCAGGAGGACAGGGAACAACTATGGCTACACCTTC.

The J gene is TRBJ2-1, the V gene TRBV9; maybe TRBD1 (6 bases). The CDR3 has 16 amino acids. The germline gives CDR1 SGDLS, CDR2 YYNGEE. V was trimmed by 0 bases and J by 4 bases, leaving 14 bases between them. For the CDR3, the DNA is TGTGCCAGCAGCGTAGGGGGCCGAGGACAGTACAATGAGCAGTTCTTC. It encodes CASSVGGRGQYNEQFF.

V is TRBV11-2 and J is TRBJ1-2, with D perhaps matching TRBD1 (5 bases). The CDR3 consists of 15 residues. Germline V gene data show CDR1 as SGHAT and CDR2 as FQNNGV. The ends were cut back, 5 bases at V and 1 base at J, with 14 bases in the middle. CDR3 sequence (DNA): TGTGCCAGCAGCCCAACCACAGACAGTAACTATGGCTACACCTTC. Protein sequence: CASSPTTDSNYGYTF.

This chain joins TRBV30 and TRBJ2-5; 7 positions agree with TRBD1. CDR1 and CDR2 (germline): GTSNPN, SVGIG (reference sequence). The junction had 4 bases not matched to a gene; V was cut back by 6 bases and J by 0 bases. The CDR3 runs 13 residues. CDR3 bases: TGTGCCTGTACAGGGGTAAACCAAGAGACCCAGTACTTC. Translated: CACTGVNQETQYF.

The chain carries TRBV3-1 (or the pseudogene TRBV3-2) and TRBJ1-1, with D unresolved. The CDR3 consists of 15 residues. V lost 4 bases and J lost 3, with 15 bases in between. CDR1 is LGHDT and CDR2 is YNNKEL in the germline V gene (reference sequence). The CDR3 DNA sequence: TGTGCCAGCAGCCTAAAAGCAGGTAGAGACACTGAAGCTTTCTTT. Its protein is CASSLKAGRDTEAFF.

As for this clone: Compared with germline, one end of the junction differs, possibly owing to a read error. The rearrangement uses TRBV2 and TRBJ2-5, with 8 positions matching TRBD1. The length of the CDR3 is 15 residues. Germline V gives CDR1 SNHLY, CDR2 FYNNEI. The CDR3 protein is CASSEDRGDQETQYF. CDR3 DNA: TGTGCCAGCAGTGAAGACAGGGGGGACCAGGAGACCCAGTACTTC.

V gene TRBV6-5 combines with J gene TRBJ2-2; 9 bases agree with TRBD2. Germline values: CDR1 MNHEY, CDR2 SVGAGI. V dropped 8 bases and J dropped 5; count of bases not matched to a gene: 6. The CDR3 is 14 amino acids. This CDR3 is CASGVAGVTGELFF. As DNA, the CDR3 is TGTGCCAGCGGCGTAGCGGGAGTTACCGGGGAGCTGTTTTTT.

This clone appeared once. V usage is TRBV24-1 and J usage is TRBJ1-1, with D perhaps matching TRBD1 (6 bases). This CDR3 contains 18 residues. V shed 1 base and J shed 5 bases, with 22 bases lying between them. Germline V gives CDR1 KGHDR, CDR2 SFDVKD. CDR3 sequence (DNA): TGTGCCACCAGTGATTTCTTTGAGGGGGGGTCGATTGGAACTGAAGCTTTCTTT. It is translated as CATSDFFEGGSIGTEAFF.

The J gene is TRBJ2-7, the V gene TRBV4-1; 10 bases align to TRBD1. This CDR3 region has 13 residues. Trimming took 2 bases from V and 10 from J; bases not matched to a gene: 5. Germline-derived CDR1 and CDR2 are MGHRA and YSYEKL. The CDR3 reads CASSQPDRGDQYF. The CDR3 bases are TGCGCCAGCAGCCAACCGGACAGGGGGGACCAGTACTTC.

V usage is TRBV4-1 and J usage is TRBJ1-2, with 7 nucleotides matching TRBD1. The CDR3 is made up of 17 amino acids. From germline, CDR1 is MGHRA and CDR2 YSYEKL. Trimming cost V 2 bases and J 0 bases; bases outside gene matches: 9. The CDR3 DNA reads TGCGCCAGCAGCCAATGGACAGGAACCCAATCTAACTATGGCTACACCTTC. Translating gives CASSQWTGTQSNYGYTF.